This T cell receptor beta chain originates from a study of T cells after somatic rescue of genetic block. Assay: immunoSEQ multiplex PCR; the TCRdb copy retains only in-frame clones and omits some. The sample gives 95,000 to 120,000 clones, about 93% of which show up once; approximately 1.3% is in the top ten. The length of the CDR3 is 15 residues. Trimming took off 6 bases at V and 3 bases at J, with 14 bases between the two ends. The germline V gene has CDR1 SNHLY and CDR2 FYNNEI. The TCR was taken from a woman aged 18-29 years. This chain links TRBV2 with TRBJ1-4; D may be TRBD1 (6 bases). Source material: peripheral blood mononuclear cells (PBMCs). CDR3 DNA: TGTGCCAGCAGGATGTTCCAGGGGTCTAATGAAAAACTGTTTTTT. It yields the protein CASRMFQGSNEKLFF.